The 15 T cell receptor beta chains below come from one sample, sequenced in a study of OX40 agonist ivuxolimab in advanced cancers. Profiling relied on immunoSEQ multiplex PCR, and the TCRdb table lists in-frame clones only, not all of them. The table has some 46,000 clones, roughly 94% seen once. The specimen comprised CD4+ or CD8+ T cells sorted from blood, sampled in a trial of the OX40 agonist ivuxolimab. Receptor source: an adult with an advanced solid tumor such as melanoma, head and neck, liver or kidney cancer.

The V call is TRBV11-3, the J call TRBJ2-7; the D gene is possibly TRBD1 (5 bases). The CDR3 length is 13 residues. Germline CDR1 and CDR2: SGHNT and YENEEA. V gave up 2 bases and J gave up 6 bases, with 11 bases separating them. The chain's CDR3 is CASSLTQGPEQYF. For the CDR3, the DNA is TGTGCCAGCAGCTTAACCCAGGGTCCCGAGCAGTACTTC.

V gene TRBV7-2 combines with J gene TRBJ2-7; 13 bases are shared with TRBD2. The germline V gene encodes CDR1 SGHTA and CDR2 FQGNSA. The CDR3 has 15 residues. The junction had 3 bases not matched to a gene; V was cut back by 5 bases and J by 2 bases. The CDR3 bases are TGTGCCAGCAGCGTGGGACTAGCGGGAACCTACGAGCAGTACTTC. It codes for CASSVGLAGTYEQYF.

The chain recombines TRBV7-9 with TRBJ2-7, with TRBD1 matching over 9 bases. Germline V gene lookup returns CDR1 SEHNR and CDR2 FQNEAQ (reference sequence). With 5 bases clipped from V and 3 bases from J, the junction kept 8 bases outside the gene matches. The CDR3 runs to 15 residues. The CDR3 region is CASSGTGSLFYEQYF. The CDR3 bases are TGTGCCAGCAGCGGGACAGGGTCCCTCTTCTACGAGCAGTACTTC.

This clone came up once. This sequence joins TRBV29-1 and TRBJ2-1, with D possibly being TRBD2 (6 bases). The V end lost 4 bases, the J end lost 12 bases, and 22 bases lay between the germline ends. Germline V gene lookup returns CDR1 SQVTM and CDR2 ANQGSEA. The CDR3 has 14 amino acids. CDR3 protein: CSVVGFEDYAGQFF. In nucleotides, the CDR3 is TGCAGCGTTGTCGGGTTCGAGGACTACGCTGGGCAGTTCTTC.

The gene calls are TRBV19 and TRBJ1-5, with D perhaps TRBD1 (5 bases). V lost 5 bases and J lost 0, with 17 bases in between. Germline V lookup: CDR1 LNHDA, CDR2 SQIVND (reference sequence). The CDR3 totals 17 residues. The CDR3 DNA is TGTGCCAGTAGTCCCCACCTCGGGGGAACTAGCAATCAGCCCCAGCATTTT. Protein sequence: CASSPHLGGTSNQPQHF.

The rearrangement joins TRBV6-1 to TRBJ2-1, with D unclear. The V gene's germline CDR1 is MNHNS and CDR2 SASEGT. Between the trimmed V and J ends, which lost 2 bases and 4 bases, there was a span of 9 bases. The CDR3 contains 14 residues. CDR3 region: CASSENFEYNEQFF. The DNA for the CDR3 is TGTGCCAGCAGTGAAAACTTCGAATACAATGAGCAGTTCTTC.

V gene TRBV6-5 combines with J gene TRBJ2-7; D unresolved. The CDR3 extends over 15 amino acids. Per the germline V gene, CDR1 is MNHEY and CDR2 is SVGAGI. Trimming cost V 5 bases and J 2 bases, with 16 bases left between them. The DNA for the CDR3 is TGTGCCAGCAGTGTTGGGTGGGAAAAACCCTACGAGCAGTACTTC. Amino acid sequence: CASSVGWEKPYEQYF.

The chain combines TRBV28 with TRBJ2-7; D not resolved. Germline CDR1 and CDR2: MDHEN and SYDVKM. CDR3 length: 13 amino acids. V shed 7 bases and J shed 0 bases, with 10 bases lying between them. The CDR3 loop reads CASKPQSSYEQYF. CDR3 DNA: TGTGCCAGCAAGCCACAGAGCTCCTACGAGCAGTACTTC.

This clone was detected only once. The chain is built from TRBV7-8 and TRBJ1-1, with TRBD1 matching 7 bases. Germline CDR1 is SGHVS and CDR2 is FQNEAQ. The CDR3 is 15 residues long. V lost 5 bases and J lost 3; bases outside the gene matches: 9. The CDR3 sequence is CASSALPGQYTEAFF. The CDR3 DNA reads as TGTGCCAGCAGCGCCTTACCGGGACAGTACACTGAAGCTTTCTTT.

In DNA, the CDR3 is TGTGCCAGCGGAGGGGAATACAATCAGCCCCAGCATTTT. Residues: CASGGEYNQPQHF. The chain has TRBV9 and TRBJ1-5, with D tentatively TRBD1 (5 bases). The CDR3 has 13 amino acids. Germline assignment: CDR1 SGDLS and CDR2 YYNGEE. The V end lost 7 bases, the J end lost 3 bases, and 11 bases lay between the germline ends.

The chain recombines TRBV19 with TRBJ2-7; D may be TRBD1 or TRBD2 (6 bases each). Trimming took 0 bases from V and 7 from J, leaving 19 bases between them. Germline CDR1 is LNHDA and CDR2 is SQIVND (reference sequence). The CDR3 runs 16 residues. This chain's CDR3 is CASSIEGGLLRGEQYF. In nucleotides, the CDR3 is TGTGCCAGTAGTATAGAGGGGGGCCTGTTACGTGGAGAGCAGTACTTC.

The chain recombines TRBV7-9 with TRBJ2-2; a possible D gene is TRBD1 (5 bases). CDR1 and CDR2 (germline): SEHNR, FQNEAQ (reference sequence). Trimming took off 11 bases at V and 4 bases at J, with 23 bases between the two ends. The CDR3 has 16 amino acids. The CDR3 loop reads CAVVASAQGTTGELFF. As DNA, the CDR3 is TGTGCCGTCGTTGCCTCGGCGCAGGGAACCACCGGGGAGCTGTTTTTT.

This chain links TRBV4-1 with TRBJ2-1; D unclear. Germline CDR1 and CDR2: MGHRA and YSYEKL. Trimming pared 4 bases from V and 6 bases from J, leaving 19 bases between. This CDR3 comprises 16 residues. CDR3 nucleotides: TGCGCCAGCAGCCCCGAGTTCGTCCCTGCTGCCAATGAGCAGTTCTTC. Amino acids: CASSPEFVPAANEQFF.

This chain links TRBV9 with TRBJ2-3; 9 bases are a match to TRBD2. Germline values: CDR1 SGDLS, CDR2 YYNGEE. The CDR3 runs to 17 residues. J lost 0 bases, V lost 1 base, and 6 bases had no gene match. CDR3 residues: CASSVSAGGSSTDTQYF. CDR3 in DNA: TGTGCCAGCAGCGTATCAGCGGGAGGATCCAGCACAGATACGCAGTATTTT.

The chain has TRBV28 and TRBJ2-1; D possibly matches TRBD1 or TRBD2 (5 bases each). The germline gives CDR1 MDHEN, CDR2 SYDVKM. Trimming took 4 bases from V and 11 from J, leaving 12 bases between them. This CDR3 region has 12 residues. This CDR3 is CASSSLTGQQFF. CDR3 nucleotides: TGTGCCAGCAGTTCTCTGACGGGACAGCAGTTCTTC. Complete variable domain (other parts from reference TRBV28 and TRBJ2-1): DVKVTQSSRYLVKRTGEKVFLECVQDMDHENMFWYRQDPGLGLRLIYFSYDVKMKEKGDIPEGYSVSREKKERFSLILESASTNQTSMYLCASSSLTGQQFFGPGTRLTVL.